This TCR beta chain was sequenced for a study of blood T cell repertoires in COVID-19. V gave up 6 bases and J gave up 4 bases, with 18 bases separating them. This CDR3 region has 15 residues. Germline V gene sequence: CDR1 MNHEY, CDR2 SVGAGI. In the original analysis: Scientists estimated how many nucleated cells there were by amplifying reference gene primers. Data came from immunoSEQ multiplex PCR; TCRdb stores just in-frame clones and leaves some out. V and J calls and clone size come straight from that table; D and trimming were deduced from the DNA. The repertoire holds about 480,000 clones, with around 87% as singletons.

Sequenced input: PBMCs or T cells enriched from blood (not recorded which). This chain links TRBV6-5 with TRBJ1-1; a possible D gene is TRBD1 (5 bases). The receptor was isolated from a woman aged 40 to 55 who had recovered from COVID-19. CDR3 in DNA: TGTGCCAGCAGACCCCCTACAGGATGGGGCACTGAAGCTTTCTTT. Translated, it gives CASRPPTGWGTEAFF.